Presented here are 25 T cell receptor beta chains from one specimen sequenced in a study of CD8 T cells in ankylosing spondylitis. TCRdb re-analysed the 5' RACE reads in MiXCR, keeping a single row per CDR3 protein. The sample has around 540,000 distinct CDR3 sequences; about 13% are singletons. Notes on the study in general: One TCR beta motif, made up of seven to nine highly homologous variants, appeared characteristic of ankylosing spondylitis blood.

Which antigens these TCRs recognize remains unknown. The sequenced sample consisted of blood, either unsorted or a sorted T cell fraction (not recorded which). The receptors derive from a male donor with ankylosing spondylitis.

This clonotype was counted a few times. The chain is built from TRBV28 and TRBJ1-2; D perhaps matches TRBD1 (6 bases). Trimming took off 3 bases at V and 6 bases at J, with 20 bases between the two ends. Per the germline V gene, CDR1 is MDHEN and CDR2 is SYDVKM. CDR3 length equals 16 residues. The CDR3 reads CASSFMVGGAPNGYTF. CDR3 sequence (DNA): TGTGCCAGCAGTTTTATGGTCGGGGGCGCCCCGAATGGCTACACCTTC.

This sequence joins TRBV25-1 and TRBJ2-3, with D uncertain. V shed 1 base and J shed 0 bases, with 17 bases lying between them. Per germline, CDR1 MGHDK and CDR2 SYGVNS. This CDR3 has 18 amino acids. The CDR3 spells CASSEFDPRKSSTDTQYF. CDR3 DNA sequence: TGTGCCAGCAGTGAATTTGATCCGCGGAAGTCTAGCACAGATACGCAGTATTTT.

This clonotype appeared a few times. This chain joins TRBV2 and TRBJ1-1, with D tentatively TRBD1 (6 bases). V lost 5 bases and J 1 base, leaving 14 bases between the germline ends. Germline CDR1 reads SNHLY; CDR2 reads FYNNEI. This CDR3 spans 15 amino acids. CDR3 residues: CASSQYRDTNTEAFF. DNA for the CDR3: TGTGCCAGCAGTCAATACAGGGATACGAACACTGAAGCTTTCTTT.

This clonotype occurred a few times. The chain is built from TRBV21-1 and TRBJ2-7; TRBD2 is the table's D call, not checked against the DNA. TRBV21-1 is a pseudogene segment. The length of the CDR3 is 18 residues. CDR3 amino acids: CAIPRAGLAGRFSYEQYV. In nucleotides, the CDR3 is TGTGCCATACCGAGGGCAGGACTAGCGGGCCGTTTCTCCTACGAGCAGTACGTC.

This clonotype was detected ten times or more. This chain joins TRBV12-3 or TRBV12-4 and TRBJ2-2, with no clear D. The CDR3 is 11 amino acids. Trimming pared 3 bases from V and 5 bases from J, leaving 1 base between. The CDR3 loop reads CASSFTGELFF. CDR3 in DNA: TGTGCCAGCAGTTTTACCGGGGAGCTGTTTTTT.

This clonotype was seen only a few times. The rearrangement links TRBV18 to TRBJ2-3, with a possible D match to TRBD1 (5 bases). The germline CDR1 and CDR2 sequences are KGHSH and LQKENI. The CDR3 runs 15 residues. Deletions cut 3 bases from V and 4 bases from J, with 14 bases between. CDR3 DNA sequence: TGTGCCAGCTCACCGAGGCAGGGCAGCGCAGATACGCAGTATTTT. Amino acids: CASSPRQGSADTQYF.

This clonotype was observed a few times. The J gene is TRBJ2-3, the V gene TRBV10-3, with D perhaps being TRBD1 or TRBD2 (5 bases each). V was clipped by 6 bases and J by 2 bases, with 21 bases between them. CDR1 and CDR2 from the germline V gene are ENHRY and SYGVKD. The CDR3 loop spans 17 amino acids. The CDR3 DNA reads TGTGCCATCAGCGTTTCTCATTCCTCGGGGCTCACAGATACGCAGTATTTT. Its translation: CAISVSHSSGLTDTQYF.

In this sample, this clonotype turned up a few times. V and J are TRBV14 and TRBJ1-3; unclear D gene. Germline V gene sequence: CDR1 SGHDN, CDR2 FVKESK. The CDR3 is 16 residues long. The V gene lost 1 base and the J gene lost 0 bases, with 10 bases spanning the gap. As DNA, the CDR3 is TGTGCCAGCAGCCAAGTTGCCGGGTTCTCTGGAAACACCATATATTTT. Its translation: CASSQVAGFSGNTIYF.

In its sample, this clonotype was seen a few times. The V and J genes are TRBV29-1 and TRBJ1-4; D uncertain. V was shortened by 7 bases and J by 4 bases, with 13 bases between the two germline ends. The CDR3 is made up of 13 amino acids. Germline V gene lookup returns CDR1 SQVTM and CDR2 ANQGSEA. The CDR3 reads CSASGSGNEKLFF. The CDR3 coding sequence is TGCAGCGCCTCCGGCTCGGGTAATGAAAAACTGTTTTTT.

This clonotype turned up a few times. The CDR3, as DNA: TGCAGTGCGGGGGACTCTGGCACAGATACGCAGTATTTT. This codes for CSAGDSGTDTQYF. This chain joins TRBV20-1 and TRBJ2-3; TRBD2 is a possible D gene (6 bases). The CDR3 contains 13 residues. Trimming left V 6 bases short and J 1 base short, with 11 bases between. The V gene's germline CDR1 is DFQATT and CDR2 SNEGSKA (reference sequence).

The chain recombines TRBV5-4 with TRBJ2-1; 8 bases are shared with TRBD1. CDR3 length: 19 amino acids. V was pared by 1 base and J by 7 bases, with 19 bases of the junction left unmatched. Germline CDR1 and CDR2: SGHNT and YYREEE (reference sequence). This CDR3 reads CASSLFPGQVGARENEQFF. The CDR3 DNA sequence: TGTGCCAGCAGCTTGTTTCCGGGACAGGTGGGTGCTCGGGAGAATGAGCAGTTCTTC.

This clonotype was counted only a few times. The chain carries TRBV30 and TRBJ2-3, with TRBD2 identical over 11 bases. Germline-derived CDR1 and CDR2 are GTSNPN and SVGIG (reference sequence). V lost 0 bases to trimming and J lost 4 bases; unmatched junction nucleotides: 6. The CDR3 has 16 residues. CDR3: CAWSVGSGRGSDTQYF. CDR3 in DNA: TGTGCCTGGAGTGTAGGTAGCGGGAGGGGTTCAGATACGCAGTATTTT. Full variable domain (missing parts from reference TRBV30 and TRBJ2-3): SQTIHQWPATLVQPVGSPLSLECTVEGTSNPNLYWYRQAAGRGLQLLFYSVGIGQISSEVPQNLSASRPQDRQFILSSKKLLLSDSGFYLCAWSVGSGRGSDTQYFGPGTRLTVL.

DNA of the CDR3: TGTGCCAGCAGCCGTGCGGGAGTCACAGATACGCAGTATTTT. Translating it yields CASSRAGVTDTQYF. The chain combines TRBV4-2 with TRBJ2-3; 7 bases agree with TRBD2. CDR3 size: 14 residues. Germline V gene lookup returns CDR1 LGHNA and CDR2 YNFKEQ. Germline trimming cut 4 bases from V and 2 bases from J; bases unmatched to any gene: 3.

There are a few counts of this clonotype. The genes are TRBV6-2 or TRBV6-3 and TRBJ2-5; tentative D call: TRBD1 (6 bases). V lost 0 bases to trimming and J lost 5 bases, with 16 bases between them. Looked up from germline, CDR1 is MNHEY and CDR2 is SVGEGT. The CDR3 totals 16 residues. As DNA, the CDR3 is TGTGCCAGCAGTTACTCGGGACAAGGGAAACGCGAGACCCAGTACTTC. Encoded protein: CASSYSGQGKRETQYF.

The V call is TRBV11-2, the J call TRBJ2-1; tentative D call: TRBD2 (5 bases). The CDR3 is 12 residues long. Trimming took 3 bases from V and 8 from J, leaving 8 bases between them. CDR1 and CDR2 from the germline V gene are SGHAT and FQNNGV. The CDR3 here is CASSFPSYEQFF. The CDR3 nucleotides read TGTGCCAGCAGCTTTCCTAGCTATGAGCAGTTCTTC.

This clonotype occurred many times. This chain joins TRBV25-1 and TRBJ2-1; 12 nucleotides line up with TRBD1. Per the germline V gene, CDR1 is MGHDK and CDR2 is SYGVNS. V lost 6 bases and J lost 7; bases outside the gene matches: 7. The CDR3 runs to 15 residues. CDR3 sequence (DNA): TGTGCCAGCAGCACCGGGACAGGGGGCCTGAATGAGCAGTTCTTC. Its translation: CASSTGTGGLNEQFF.

There are a few counts of this clonotype. The CDR3 sequence is CASSEGGPNTLNTEAFF. The CDR3 DNA follows: TGTGCCAGCAGTGAAGGAGGTCCCAATACCCTGAACACTGAAGCTTTCTTT. The chain couples TRBV6-1 to TRBJ1-1; D ambiguous. Germline V lookup: CDR1 MNHNS, CDR2 SASEGT. With 1 base removed from V and 0 bases from J, the gap between germline ends came to 15 bases. There are 17 residues in the CDR3.

This clonotype showed up many times. The chain recombines TRBV7-2 with TRBJ2-1; maybe TRBD1 (5 bases). This CDR3 spans 15 amino acids. V was clipped by 0 bases and J by 7 bases, with 13 bases between them. CDR1 and CDR2 from the germline V gene are SGHTA and FQGNSA. The CDR3 nucleotides read TGTGCCAGCAGCTTAGCCTCCAGGGTTTTGAATGAGCAGTTCTTC. Its protein is CASSLASRVLNEQFF.

The V gene is TRBV20-1, the J gene TRBJ1-5; 9 nucleotides line up with TRBD1. CDR1 and CDR2 from the germline V gene are DFQATT and SNEGSKA (reference sequence). The CDR3 has 15 amino acids. Germline trimming cut 2 bases from V and 4 bases from J; bases unmatched to any gene: 6. The CDR3 reads CSARPGQGRNQPQHF. CDR3 DNA: TGCAGTGCTAGACCAGGACAGGGGAGAAATCAGCCCCAGCATTTT.

This clonotype was observed a handful of times. The V gene is TRBV5-1, the J gene TRBJ1-5; perhaps TRBD1 as D (6 bases). Trimming left V 4 bases short and J 4 bases short, with 9 bases between. The CDR3 loop spans 13 amino acids. Germline CDR1 is SGHRS and CDR2 is YFSETQ. CDR3 in DNA: TGCGCCAGCAGCCAGACAGGAAATCAGCCCCAGCATTTT. Translation: CASSQTGNQPQHF.

The chain links TRBV3-1 to TRBJ2-7; TRBD1 might be the D (5 bases). The CDR3 is 11 residues long. Germline CDR1 is LGHDT and CDR2 is YNNKEL (reference sequence). The germline V and J ends were trimmed by 9 bases and 5 bases, with 11 bases remaining between them. The CDR3 region is CASSAQDEQYF. CDR3 DNA: TGTGCCAGTTCAGCACAGGACGAGCAGTACTTC.

In this sample, this clonotype turned up a few times. One junction end disagrees with the germline gene, perhaps due to a read error. This sequence joins TRBV20-1 and TRBJ2-3; D remains ambiguous. CDR1 DFQATT and CDR2 SNEGSKA come from the germline V gene (reference sequence). The CDR3 consists of 11 residues. CDR3 protein: CSPRWSDTQYF. CDR3 sequence (DNA): TGCAGTCCTAGGTGGTCAGATACGCAGTATTTT.

The CDR3, as DNA: TGCGCCAGCAGCCAGACATATACCACAGATACGCAGTATTTT. Translation gives CASSQTYTTDTQYF. The chain is built from TRBV5-1 and TRBJ2-3; no definite D call. Between the trimmed V and J ends, which lost 4 bases and 2 bases, there was a span of 11 bases. The CDR3 totals 14 residues. Germline assignment: CDR1 SGHRS and CDR2 YFSETQ.

The chain combines TRBV4-2 with TRBJ1-1, with D possibly matching TRBD1 (5 bases). Trimming took off 0 bases at V and 2 bases at J, with 10 bases between the two ends. The CDR3 runs 15 residues. Germline CDR1 and CDR2: LGHNA and YNFKEQ. CDR3 sequence: CASSQDGHLNTEAFF. As DNA, the CDR3 is TGTGCCAGCAGCCAAGATGGACACCTTAACACTGAAGCTTTCTTT.

The rearrangement joins TRBV5-1 to TRBJ1-3, with D possibly matching TRBD1 (6 bases). Trimming stripped 4 bases from V and 0 bases from J, with 11 bases between. There are 15 residues in the CDR3. Germline V gene lookup returns CDR1 SGHRS and CDR2 YFSETQ. CDR3 loop: CASSPGHNSGNTIYF. The CDR3 nucleotides read TGCGCCAGCAGCCCGGGACACAACTCTGGAAACACCATATATTTT.